The clone carrying this T cell receptor (beta chain) has just a few counts. The source of the sample is a study of T-cell reconstitution after alpha-beta-depleted transplantation in children. TCRbeta library construction was performed incorporating unique molecular identifiers. Using its own MiXCR run on the PCR reads, TCRdb lists one record per CDR3 protein. The sample includes 450,000 to 700,000 distinct CDR3 sequences, more than 20% of them seen just once. V dropped 7 bases and J dropped 9; count of bases not matched to a gene: 2. Germline assignment: CDR1 MDHEN and CDR2 SYDVKM. This CDR3 has 13 amino acids.

The chain has TRBV28 and TRBJ2-1; 14 nucleotides line up with TRBD2. This specimen consisted of PBMCs, obtained before TCRalphabeta/CD19-depleted stem cell transplant. This clonotype was sampled from a boy younger than two with Wiskott-Aldrich syndrome, due to receive a stem cell transplant. CDR3 region: CASKTSGRVEQFF. The DNA of the CDR3 is TGTGCCAGCAAGACTAGCGGGAGGGTTGAGCAGTTCTTC.